Below, 10 T cell receptor beta chains from the same sample are listed, as sequenced in a study of long-term antiretroviral therapy in people with HIV. Version v3.0 of the immunoSEQ assay was performed at survey level. The protocol was immunoSEQ multiplex PCR, while the TCRdb copy is restricted to in-frame clones and leaves out a portion. Among tens of thousands of clones listed, roughly 82% were seen once. This sample comprised unsorted PBMCs, obtained 0.1 years before starting antiretroviral therapy. The receptors derive from a young man with HIV.

The CDR3 DNA sequence: TGTGCCAGTAAGAGACAGACGAACACTGAAGCTTTCTTT. This gives the protein CASKRQTNTEAFF. This chain uses TRBV19 with TRBJ1-1; a weak D match, TRBD1 (5 bases). The CDR3 contains 13 residues. The V end was cut by 7 bases, the J end by 1 base, with 10 bases between. From germline, CDR1 is LNHDA and CDR2 SQIVND (reference sequence).

About this clone: This CDR3 is also generated by other DNA sequences in the sample. This chain connects TRBV5-4 to TRBJ1-2; D is ambiguous. Germline values: CDR1 SGHNT, CDR2 YYREEE (reference sequence). V shed 0 bases and J shed 6 bases, with 9 bases lying between them. CDR3 size: 13 residues. DNA of the CDR3: TGTGCCAGCAGCTTGGGGGATGGGGATGGCTACACCTTC. This gives the protein CASSLGDGDGYTF.

The V call is TRBV4-1, the J call TRBJ2-5, with D tentatively TRBD2 (7 bases). The germline gives CDR1 MGHRA, CDR2 YSYEKL. The ends were cut back, 0 bases at V and 4 bases at J, with 15 bases in the middle. The CDR3 is made up of 16 amino acids. CDR3: CASSQDHNGGRETQYF. The CDR3 nucleotides read TGCGCCAGCAGCCAAGATCACAACGGGGGGCGAGAGACCCAGTACTTC.

The rearrangement joins TRBV30 to TRBJ1-1; TRBD1 agrees at 10 bases. With 0 bases clipped from V and 11 bases from J, the junction kept 6 bases outside the gene matches. This CDR3 contains 13 residues. CDR1 and CDR2 from the germline V gene are GTSNPN and SVGIG (reference sequence). The CDR3 DNA reads TGTGCCTGGAGTGTAGGACAGGGGGATGGGGCTTTCTTT. The encoded protein is CAWSVGQGDGAFF.

The J gene is TRBJ1-2, the V gene TRBV6-6, with TRBD1 as a possible D gene (6 bases). Germline V gene lookup returns CDR1 MNHNY and CDR2 SVGAGI (reference sequence). V was pared by 6 bases and J by 2 bases, with 16 bases between. This CDR3 spans 15 amino acids. CDR3 bases: TGTGCCAGCAGAAACCGAACAGGGCCGAACTATGGCTACACCTTC. Protein: CASRNRTGPNYGYTF.

The rearrangement links TRBV21-1 to TRBJ2-7; TRBD2, the table's D call, was not compared with the DNA. TRBV21-1 represents a pseudogene. The CDR3 loop spans 17 amino acids. The CDR3 loop reads CASSSLMGGESTYEQYF. DNA of the CDR3: TGTGCCAGCAGTAGCCTTATGGGCGGGGAAAGTACCTACGAGCAGTACTTC.

The chain employs TRBV30 and TRBJ2-3; TRBD2 matches 8 bases. V was pared by 3 bases and J by 6 bases, with 8 bases of the junction left unmatched. This CDR3 region has 14 residues. CDR1 is GTSNPN, CDR2 SVGIG, per germline (reference sequence). The CDR3 is CAWSPGTSFDTQYF. In nucleotides, the CDR3 is TGTGCCTGGAGCCCCGGGACTAGTTTTGATACGCAGTATTTT.

This clone occurred once. The chain is built from TRBV29-1 and TRBJ1-2, with 8 bases lining up with TRBD1. From germline, CDR1 is SQVTM and CDR2 ANQGSEA. J gave up 6 bases and V 6 bases, and 9 bases lay outside the gene matches. This CDR3 is 13 amino acids long. The CDR3 coding sequence is TGCAGCGTGACGGACAGGGAGCTGGATGGCTACACCTTC. This gives the protein CSVTDRELDGYTF.

This clone was seen a handful of times. The V and J genes are TRBV27 and TRBJ2-5; 12 bases map to TRBD2. V lost 5 bases, J lost 5 bases, and 3 bases stayed unmatched. The germline V gene has CDR1 MNHEY and CDR2 SMNVEV (reference sequence). This CDR3 is 14 amino acids long. CDR3 region: CASSPSGGAETQYF. The CDR3 DNA reads TGTGCCAGCAGTCCTAGCGGGGGGGCTGAGACCCAGTACTTC.

This clone appeared a single time. The chain combines TRBV30 with TRBJ2-1, with 9 bases identical to TRBD1. The CDR3 loop spans 13 amino acids. Trimming cost V 0 bases and J 7 bases; bases outside gene matches: 1. In germline, CDR1 is GTSNPN, CDR2 SVGIG (reference sequence). The CDR3 DNA follows: TGTGCCTGGAGTGTACAGGGGGCAAATGAGCAGTTCTTC. Translated: CAWSVQGANEQFF. Filled out from reference TRBV30 and TRBJ2-1, the complete variable domain reads SQTIHQWPATLVQPVGSPLSLECTVEGTSNPNLYWYRQAAGRGLQLLFYSVGIGQISSEVPQNLSASRPQDRQFILSSKKLLLSDSGFYLCAWSVQGANEQFFGPGTRLTVL.